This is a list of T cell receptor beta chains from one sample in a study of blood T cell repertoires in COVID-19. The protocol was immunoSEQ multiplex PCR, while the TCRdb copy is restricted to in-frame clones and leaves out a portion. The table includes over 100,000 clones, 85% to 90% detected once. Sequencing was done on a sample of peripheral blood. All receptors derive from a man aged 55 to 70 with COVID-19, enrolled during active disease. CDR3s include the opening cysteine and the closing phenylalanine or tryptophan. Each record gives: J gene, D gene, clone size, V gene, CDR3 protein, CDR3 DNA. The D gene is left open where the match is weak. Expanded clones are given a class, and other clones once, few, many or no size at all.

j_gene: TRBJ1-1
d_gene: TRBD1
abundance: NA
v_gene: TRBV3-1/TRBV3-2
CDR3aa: CASSRGQGGMNTEAFF
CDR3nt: TGTGCCAGCAGCCGGGGACAGGGGGGGATGAACACTGAAGCTTTCTTT

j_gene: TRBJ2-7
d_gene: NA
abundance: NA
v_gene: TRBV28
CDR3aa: CASSKSLYYEQYF
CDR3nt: TGTGCCAGCAGTAAAAGCCTCTACTACGAGCAGTACTTC

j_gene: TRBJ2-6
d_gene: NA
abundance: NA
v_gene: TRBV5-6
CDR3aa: CASSLVRSGANVLTF
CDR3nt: TGTGCCAGCAGCTTGGTTCGCTCTGGGGCCAACGTCCTGACTTTC

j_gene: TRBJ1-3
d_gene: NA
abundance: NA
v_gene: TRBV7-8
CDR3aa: CASSRLSSGNTIYF
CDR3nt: TGTGCCAGCAGCAGACTAAGCTCTGGAAACACCATATATTTT

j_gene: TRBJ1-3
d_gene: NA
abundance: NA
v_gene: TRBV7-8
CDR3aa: CASSFGDRVSGNTIYF
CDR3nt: TGTGCCAGCAGCTTCGGTGACAGAGTCTCTGGAAACACCATATATTTT

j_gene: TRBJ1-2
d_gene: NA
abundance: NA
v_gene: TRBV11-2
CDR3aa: CASGGLSMGYTF
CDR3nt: TGTGCCAGCGGGGGCTTAAGTATGGGCTACACCTTC

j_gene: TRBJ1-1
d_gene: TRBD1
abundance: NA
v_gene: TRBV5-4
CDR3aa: CASSSGQGLGYTEAFF
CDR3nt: TGTGCCAGCAGCTCCGGACAGGGGCTTGGGTACACTGAAGCTTTCTTT

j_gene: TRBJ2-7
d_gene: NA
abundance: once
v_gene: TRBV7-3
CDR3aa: CASSLTMGAEQYF
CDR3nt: TGTGCCAGCAGCTTAACTATGGGGGCTGAGCAGTACTTC

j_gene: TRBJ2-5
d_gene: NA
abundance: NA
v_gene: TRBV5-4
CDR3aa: CASSLDARETQYF
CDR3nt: TGTGCCAGCAGCTTGGATGCGAGAGAGACCCAGTACTTC

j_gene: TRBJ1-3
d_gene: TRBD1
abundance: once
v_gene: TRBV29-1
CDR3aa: CSVARTGTPGNTIYF
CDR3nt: TGCAGCGTCGCTCGGACAGGGACTCCTGGAAACACCATATATTTT

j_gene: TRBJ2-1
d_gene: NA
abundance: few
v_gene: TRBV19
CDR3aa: CASRWGLGEQFF
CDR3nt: TGTGCCAGTAGATGGGGGCTGGGTGAGCAGTTCTTC

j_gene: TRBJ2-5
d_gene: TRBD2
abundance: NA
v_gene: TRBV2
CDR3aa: CASSGGLVGETQYF
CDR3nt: TGTGCCAGCAGCGGGGGACTAGTAGGAGAGACCCAGTACTTC

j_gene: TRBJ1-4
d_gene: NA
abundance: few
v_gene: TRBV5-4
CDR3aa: CASSFGGTDEKLFF
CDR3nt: TGTGCCAGCAGCTTCGGCGGGACTGATGAAAAACTGTTTTTT

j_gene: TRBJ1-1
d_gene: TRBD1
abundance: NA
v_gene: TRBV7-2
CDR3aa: CASSLHSGTANTEAFF
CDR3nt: TGTGCCAGCAGCCTCCACTCCGGGACAGCGAACACTGAAGCTTTCTTT

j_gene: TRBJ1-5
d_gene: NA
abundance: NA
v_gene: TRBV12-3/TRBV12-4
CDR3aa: CASQEGGNQPQHF
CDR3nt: TGTGCCAGCCAGGAGGGTGGCAATCAGCCCCAGCATTTT

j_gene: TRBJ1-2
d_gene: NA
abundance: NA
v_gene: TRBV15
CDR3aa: CATSREDGGPVYGYTF
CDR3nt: TGTGCCACCAGCAGAGAAGACGGGGGGCCTGTCTATGGCTACACCTTC

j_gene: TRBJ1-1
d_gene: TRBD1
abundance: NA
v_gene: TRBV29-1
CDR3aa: CSVGDRGGNTEAFF
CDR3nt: TGCAGCGTTGGGGACAGGGGTGGGAACACTGAAGCTTTCTTT

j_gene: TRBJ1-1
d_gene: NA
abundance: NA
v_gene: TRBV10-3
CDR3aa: CASTQTGTPNTEAFF
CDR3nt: TGTGCCAGCACCCAAACCGGGACACCGAACACTGAAGCTTTCTTT

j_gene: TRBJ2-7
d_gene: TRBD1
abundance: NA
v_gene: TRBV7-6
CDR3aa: CASSSTGFSYEQYF
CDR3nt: TGTGCCAGCAGCTCGACAGGGTTCTCCTACGAGCAGTACTTC

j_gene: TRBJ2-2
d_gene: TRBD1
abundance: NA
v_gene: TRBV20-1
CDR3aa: CSASPGQGLTGELFF
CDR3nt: TGCAGTGCTAGTCCCGGACAGGGGCTCACCGGGGAGCTGTTTTTT

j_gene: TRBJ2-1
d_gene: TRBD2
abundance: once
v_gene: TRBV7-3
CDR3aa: CASRPGLAGNNEQFF
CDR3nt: TGTGCCAGCAGACCCGGACTAGCGGGGAACAATGAGCAGTTCTTC

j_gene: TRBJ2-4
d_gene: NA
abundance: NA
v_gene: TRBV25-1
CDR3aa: CASSDLGANIQYF
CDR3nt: TGTGCCAGCAGTGATCTAGGGGCAAACATTCAGTACTTC

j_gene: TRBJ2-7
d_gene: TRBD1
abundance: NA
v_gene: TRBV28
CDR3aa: CASSFRDSSYEQYF
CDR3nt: TGTGCCAGCAGTTTTAGGGACAGCTCCTACGAGCAGTACTTC

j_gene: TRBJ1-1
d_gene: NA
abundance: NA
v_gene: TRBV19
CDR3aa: CASSIVQPNTEAFF
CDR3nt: TGTGCCAGTAGTATAGTACAACCGAACACTGAAGCTTTCTTT

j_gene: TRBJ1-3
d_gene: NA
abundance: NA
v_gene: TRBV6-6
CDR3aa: CASSSNEQGSGNTIYF
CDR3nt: TGTGCCAGCAGTTCGAACGAACAGGGCTCTGGAAACACCATATATTTT

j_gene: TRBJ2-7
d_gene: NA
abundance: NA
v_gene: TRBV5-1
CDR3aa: CASSLSRGSYEQYF
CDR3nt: TGCGCCAGCTCCCTTTCGCGGGGCTCCTACGAGCAGTACTTC